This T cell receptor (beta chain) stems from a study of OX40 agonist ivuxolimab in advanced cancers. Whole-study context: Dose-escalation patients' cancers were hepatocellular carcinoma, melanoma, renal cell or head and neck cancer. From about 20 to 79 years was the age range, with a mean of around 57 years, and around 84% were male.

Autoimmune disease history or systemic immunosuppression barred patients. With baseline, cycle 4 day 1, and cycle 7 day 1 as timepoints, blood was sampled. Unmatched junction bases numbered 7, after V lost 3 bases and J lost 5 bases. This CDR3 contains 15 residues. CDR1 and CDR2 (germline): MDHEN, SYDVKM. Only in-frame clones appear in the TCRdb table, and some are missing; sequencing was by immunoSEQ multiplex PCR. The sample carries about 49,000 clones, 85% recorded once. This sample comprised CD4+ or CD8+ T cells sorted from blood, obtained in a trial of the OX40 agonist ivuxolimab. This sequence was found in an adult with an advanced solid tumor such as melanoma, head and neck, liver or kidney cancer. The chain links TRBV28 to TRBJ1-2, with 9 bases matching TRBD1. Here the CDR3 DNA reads TGTGCCAGCAGTTTTGGGACAGGGCGGCAATATGGCTACACCTTC. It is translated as CASSFGTGRQYGYTF.